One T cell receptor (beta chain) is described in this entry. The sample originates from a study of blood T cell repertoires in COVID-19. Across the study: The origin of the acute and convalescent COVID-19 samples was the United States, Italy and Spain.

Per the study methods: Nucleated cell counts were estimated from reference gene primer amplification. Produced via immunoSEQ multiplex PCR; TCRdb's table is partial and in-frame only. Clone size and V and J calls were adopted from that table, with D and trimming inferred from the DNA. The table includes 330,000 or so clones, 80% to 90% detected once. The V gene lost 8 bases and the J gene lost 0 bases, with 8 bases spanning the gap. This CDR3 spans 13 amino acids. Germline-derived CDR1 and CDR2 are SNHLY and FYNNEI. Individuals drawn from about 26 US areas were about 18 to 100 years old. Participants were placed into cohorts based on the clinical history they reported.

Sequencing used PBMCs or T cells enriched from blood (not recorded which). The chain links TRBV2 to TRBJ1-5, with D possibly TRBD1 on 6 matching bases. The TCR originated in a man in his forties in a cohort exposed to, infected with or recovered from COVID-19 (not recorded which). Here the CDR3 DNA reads TGTGCCAGCCGGGACAATAGCAATCAGCCCCAGCATTTT. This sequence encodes CASRDNSNQPQHF.